This T cell receptor beta chain is from a study of T-cell reconstitution after alpha-beta-depleted transplantation in children. Findings and limits, study-wide: By one year post-transplant, T-cell counts and diversity largely arose from T cells that were newly produced.

Unique molecular identifiers were used in preparing the TCRbeta library. Each CDR3 protein gets one entry after TCRdb re-called the PCR reads with MiXCR. The sample records about 170,000 distinct CDR3 sequences, over 8.5% being singletons. Deletions cut 5 bases from V and 0 bases from J, with 13 bases between. Germline V gives CDR1 SEHNR, CDR2 FQNEAQ (reference sequence). The length of the CDR3 is 15 residues. This clonotype was seen a single time. Its antigen is unknown. It may be a read error: a sequence one base away is much more abundant. The chain employs TRBV7-9 and TRBJ1-2; no reliable D call. This material consisted of PBMCs, taken before TCRalphabeta/CD19-depleted stem cell transplant. The clonotype was recovered from a boy aged 2 to 10 with acute myeloid leukemia, due to receive a stem cell transplant. CDR3 sequence (DNA): TGTGCCAGCAGCCTGCGACGGTTTACTAACTATGGCTACACCTTC. Residues: CASSLRRFTNYGYTF.